The clone carrying this T cell receptor beta chain was recorded only once. The V gene end was trimmed by 8 bases and the J gene end by 4 bases; junction bases not matched to a gene: 5. The germline gives CDR1 SGHAT, CDR2 FQNNGV. The CDR3 contains 14 residues. The study drew participants aged about 18 to 89 years from under 30 US areas. Cohort placement rested on clinical history that participants reported themselves. This sample was included in a study of blood T cell repertoires in COVID-19. Authors' analysis steps: The assay estimated nucleated cells by amplifying reference gene primers. The data were produced by immunoSEQ multiplex PCR, yet TCRdb's version contains in-frame clones alone and is incomplete. That table supplies the V and J calls and clone size; D and trimming were determined from the DNA. The sample has 130,000 or so clones, approximately 80% seen once.

This chain joins TRBV11-2 and TRBJ2-1, with 10 bases identical to TRBD1. Source material: PBMCs or T cells enriched from blood (not recorded which). The TCR sequence derives from a man aged 45-65 years who had recovered from COVID-19. CDR3 nucleotide sequence: TGTGCCAGCGACCCGGGACAGGGGTACAATGAGCAGTTCTTC. Translating gives CASDPGQGYNEQFF.